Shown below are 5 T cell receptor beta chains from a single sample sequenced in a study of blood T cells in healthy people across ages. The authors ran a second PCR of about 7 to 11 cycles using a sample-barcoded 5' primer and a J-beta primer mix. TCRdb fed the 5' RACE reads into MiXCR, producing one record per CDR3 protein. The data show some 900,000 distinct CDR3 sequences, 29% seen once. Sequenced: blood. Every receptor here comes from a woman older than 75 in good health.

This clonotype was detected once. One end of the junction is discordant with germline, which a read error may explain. CDR3 in DNA: TGTGCCAGCGGCTCCTTGGGGTCTGGGTCCAACGTCCTGACTTTC. It yields the protein CASGSLGSGSNVLTF. This chain joins TRBV7-2 and TRBJ2-6; D uncertain. CDR3 length: 15 amino acids. Germline V gene lookup returns CDR1 SGHTA and CDR2 FQGNSA.

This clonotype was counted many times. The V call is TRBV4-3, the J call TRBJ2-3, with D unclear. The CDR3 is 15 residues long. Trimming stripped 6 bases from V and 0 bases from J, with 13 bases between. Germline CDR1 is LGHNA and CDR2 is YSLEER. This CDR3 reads CASSRTEISTDTQYF. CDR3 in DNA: TGCGCCAGCAGTCGGACCGAGATCAGCACAGATACGCAGTATTTT.

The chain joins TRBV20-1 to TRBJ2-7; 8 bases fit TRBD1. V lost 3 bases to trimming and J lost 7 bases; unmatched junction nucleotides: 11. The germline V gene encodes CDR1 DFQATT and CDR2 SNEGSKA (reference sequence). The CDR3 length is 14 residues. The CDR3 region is CSARAGTGYNEQYF. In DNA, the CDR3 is TGCAGTGCTAGGGCCGGGACAGGATACAATGAGCAGTACTTC.

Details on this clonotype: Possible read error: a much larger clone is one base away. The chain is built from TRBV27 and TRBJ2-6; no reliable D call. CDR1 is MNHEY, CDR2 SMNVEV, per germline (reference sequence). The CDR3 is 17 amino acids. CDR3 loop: CANSFVSRVSGANVLTF. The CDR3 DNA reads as TGTGCCAACAGTTTCGTCTCTCGGGTCTCTGGGGCCAACGTCCTGACTTTC. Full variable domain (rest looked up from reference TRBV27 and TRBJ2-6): EAQVTQNPRYLITVTGKKLTVTCSQNMNHEYMSWYRQDPGLGLRQIYYSMNVEVTDKGDVPEGYKVSRKEKRNFPLILESPSPNQTSLYFCANSFVSRVSGANVLTFGAGSRLTVL.

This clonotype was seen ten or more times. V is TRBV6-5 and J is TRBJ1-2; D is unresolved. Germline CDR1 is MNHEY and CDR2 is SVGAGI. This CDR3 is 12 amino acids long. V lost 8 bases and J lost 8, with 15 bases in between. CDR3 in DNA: TGTGCCAGCGCCAACCACCTCCGGGGCTACACCTTC. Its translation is CASANHLRGYTF.